This T cell receptor (beta chain) was sequenced during a study of control samples from healthy donors and cancer patients (dated by TCRdb to the early 2020s). The method behind the library was the immunoSEQ multiplex PCR assay. What TCRdb holds here is the immuneACCESS table cut down to in-frame rearrangements. Part of the clones is not present; checked against another copy, under half of the missing clones reflect an unresolved V gene, and the others are unexplained. Present in this sample are approximately 170,000 clones, around 95% of which were seen just once. The ten largest clones represent roughly 4% of the sample. This clone was seen once. No antigen is known for it. Base-call qualities are not available, and no considerably larger clone is one nucleotide away. The germline V gene (reference sequence) gives CDR1 as MNHEY and CDR2 as SMNVEV. V drops 5 bases and J drops 2 bases, leaving 13 bases in between. The CDR3 starts with the cysteine, ends with the phenylalanine, and has 15 residues. Of all the DNA, just the CDR3 is kept, 45 bases in frame from base 1.

The sequenced sample was blood. The TCR sequence derives from an older woman in good health. The receptor chain draws on TRBV27 and TRBJ1-3; TRBD1 is a possible D gene, resting on 6 matching bases. Here is the DNA: TGTGCCAGCAGTCTCACCGGGACAACTGGAAACACCATATATTTT. Its coded protein is CASSLTGTTGNTIYF.